This passage covers 14 T cell receptor beta chains from one sample sequenced in a study of B cell selection in AIRE deficiency (dated by TCRdb to between 2018 and 2021). Conventional CD4 T cells were sorted as cells that were CD4+CD127+. Receptors were amplified or captured by the immunoSEQ multiplex PCR assay. TCRdb mirrors the immuneACCESS table, restricted to in-frame sequences. Some clones are absent from its copies; in checked studies, under half trace to an unresolved V gene, and the reason for the others is unknown. The sample table contains 22,000 or so clones; only one count was recorded for roughly 97% of them. The ten largest clonotypes hold roughly 0.3% of the sample. The specimen was conventional CD4+ T cells sorted from PBMCs. These receptors came from a human donor with AIRE deficiency.

The chain has TRBV5-1 and TRBJ2-3, with D unresolved. The CDR3 is 15 residues long. The germline V gene has CDR1 SGHRS and CDR2 YFSETQ. Trimming took off 5 bases at V and 3 bases at J, with 16 bases between the two ends. The CDR3 region has the DNA TGCGCCAGCAGGATGACCCCCCAGGAGACAGATACGCAGTATTTT. Its translation is CASRMTPQETDTQYF.

This chain joins TRBV28 and TRBJ2-7; 7 nucleotides line up with TRBD2. V lost 3 bases to trimming and J lost 3 bases; unmatched junction nucleotides: 8. The germline gives CDR1 MDHEN, CDR2 SYDVKM. The CDR3 covers 15 residues. As DNA, the CDR3 is TGTGCCAGCAGTTTTGGGGGAGGGTCACTCTACGAGCAGTACTTC. This encodes CASSFGGGSLYEQYF.

The CDR3 bases are TGTGCCAGCTCACCTTCATCCGGGTCCTACGAGCAGTACTTC. It codes for CASSPSSGSYEQYF. The chain combines TRBV18 with TRBJ2-7, with D uncertain. CDR3 size: 14 residues. Trimming shortened V by 3 bases and J by 1 base, and 10 bases separated the two germline ends. In germline, CDR1 is KGHSH, CDR2 LQKENI.

The chain links TRBV15 to TRBJ1-2, with TRBD1 identical over 8 bases. The CDR3 contains 16 residues. Unmatched junction bases numbered 8, after V lost 2 bases and J lost 3 bases. Germline loops: CDR1 LNHNV, CDR2 YYDKDF (reference sequence). The DNA of the CDR3 is TGTGCCACCAGCAGAAGACAGGGGTTGAAAGACTATGGCTACACCTTC. Amino acids: CATSRRQGLKDYGYTF.

The rearrangement joins TRBV9 to TRBJ1-5; no reliable D call. V gave up 0 bases and J gave up 4 bases, with 8 bases separating them. The CDR3 loop spans 14 amino acids. Germline V lookup: CDR1 SGDLS, CDR2 YYNGEE. CDR3 sequence reads: CASSVEPLNQPQHF. Written as DNA, the CDR3 is TGTGCCAGCAGCGTAGAGCCCCTTAATCAGCCCCAGCATTTT.

The V and J genes are TRBV9 and TRBJ1-6, with D tentatively TRBD1 (5 bases). V lost 0 bases to trimming and J lost 1 base, with 11 bases between them. Germline loops: CDR1 SGDLS, CDR2 YYNGEE. The CDR3 length is 17 residues. The CDR3 DNA sequence: TGTGCCAGCAGCGTAGGTCCAGGGAGGTCCTATAATTCACCCCTCCACTTT. Its translation is CASSVGPGRSYNSPLHF.

The genes are TRBV28 and TRBJ1-2; D is perhaps TRBD1 (5 bases). V dropped 4 bases and J dropped 4 bases, with 13 bases sitting between them. Germline CDR1 and CDR2: MDHEN and SYDVKM. The CDR3 covers 14 residues. The CDR3 DNA reads TGTGCCAGCAGTTCTCCGGGACGCAGCTATGGCTACACCTTC. Protein product: CASSSPGRSYGYTF.

The rearrangement links TRBV6-1 to TRBJ2-7; D is uncertain. Germline V CDR1 and CDR2: MNHNS, SASEGT. CDR3 length equals 13 residues. V lost 7 bases and J 7 bases, leaving 17 bases between the germline ends. The DNA for the CDR3 is TGTGCCAGCAAGCTACAGCTAATAGGGGAGCAGTACTTC. Protein product: CASKLQLIGEQYF.

V is TRBV9 and J is TRBJ2-3; no definite D call. The CDR3 runs to 13 residues. The germline V gene encodes CDR1 SGDLS and CDR2 YYNGEE. The germline V and J ends were trimmed by 0 bases and 2 bases, with 4 bases remaining between them. The CDR3 DNA follows: TGTGCCAGCAGCGTAGGCCCCACAGATACGCAGTATTTT. Translated: CASSVGPTDTQYF.

This chain connects TRBV11-3 to TRBJ1-1; the match to TRBD1 covers 7 bases. From germline, CDR1 is SGHNT and CDR2 YENEEA. The CDR3 totals 13 residues. Trimming took 7 bases from V and 5 from J; bases not matched to a gene: 7. CDR3 DNA sequence: TGTGCCAGCACCCCCCCAGGGGGAACTGAAGCTTTCTTT. It specifies CASTPPGGTEAFF. Full variable domain (rest looked up from reference TRBV11-3 and TRBJ1-1): EAGVVQSPRYKIIEKKQPVAFWCNPISGHNTLYWYLQNLGQGPELLIRYENEEAVDDSQLPKDRFSAERLKGVDSTLKIQPAELGDSAVYLCASTPPGGTEAFFGQGTRLTVV.

Only one count was recorded for this clone. The rearrangement uses TRBV11-3 and TRBJ2-7; possibly TRBD2 for D (6 bases). The CDR3 contains 14 residues. Germline CDR1 and CDR2: SGHNT and YENEEA. Trimming pared 5 bases from V and 3 bases from J, leaving 14 bases between. CDR3 region: CASSPRIGGYEQYF. CDR3 nucleotide sequence: TGTGCCAGCAGCCCCCGCATCGGGGGCTACGAGCAGTACTTC.

V usage is TRBV14 and J usage is TRBJ2-7; 10 bases are shared with TRBD1. The CDR3 runs 15 residues. Germline lookup yields CDR1 SGHDN and CDR2 FVKESK. V gave up 4 bases and J gave up 6 bases; unmatched junction bases: 9. The CDR3 DNA is TGTGCCAGCAGCCCCAGGACAGGGGGAGGTCTCGAGCAGTACTTC. Translated, it gives CASSPRTGGGLEQYF.

The CDR3 here is CASSQVEGHYNEQFF. CDR3 coding DNA: TGCGCCAGCAGCCAAGTCGAGGGCCACTACAATGAGCAGTTCTTC. This rearrangement joins TRBV4-3 to TRBJ2-1, with D possibly being TRBD2 (5 bases). V lost 1 base, J lost 3 bases, and 10 bases lay in between. Germline V gene lookup returns CDR1 LGHNA and CDR2 YSLEER. The CDR3 is 15 amino acids.

On this clone itself: The germline gene is not matched at one end of the junction; a read error may be the cause. This chain uses TRBV7-9 with TRBJ1-2, with unresolved D. This CDR3 is 14 amino acids long. CDR1 and CDR2 from the germline V gene are SEHNR and FQNEAQ (reference sequence). This CDR3 is CASSLATVAYGYTF. CDR3 nucleotide sequence: TGTGCCAGCAGCCTAGCTACTGTGGCCTATGGCTACACCTTC.